This TCR beta chain was obtained from a study of T cell clonotyping in hematopoietic cell transplantation. Study-wide findings and caveats: Few recipient clonotypes overlapped donors; over 95% were de novo at given depth. Without cell sorting, CD4 versus CD8 contributions remain unresolved. Higher Inverse Simpson Index values in graft donor and pretransplant recipient predicted broader posttransplant TCR diversity.

The CDR3 is 13 residues long. Trimming removed 7 bases from V and 4 bases from J, with 13 bases in between. Germline V lookup: CDR1 MNHEY, CDR2 SMNVEV (reference sequence). Remarks on this clone: The antigen is unknown.

Only in-frame clones appear in the TCRdb table, and some are missing; sequencing was by immunoSEQ multiplex PCR. The sample yields several thousand clones, more than 90% seen once. The starting material was PBMCs, obtained 180 days after allogeneic stem cell transplant. The genes are TRBV27 and TRBJ1-1, with D maybe TRBD1 (6 bases). The sequence was collected from a female patient aged 45-65 years who had an allogeneic stem cell transplant from an unrelated donor, so the T cells may come from the graft donor. Some clones in this sample may be carry-over from other donors' samples. Here the CDR3 reads CASKLGQSTEAFF. The CDR3 bases are TGTGCCAGCAAGCTCGGACAGAGCACTGAAGCTTTCTTT.